Shown below are 2 T cell receptor beta chains from a single sample sequenced in a study of T cells in Graves' hyperthyroidism and ophthalmopathy. Amplification of TCR beta CDR3 regions used RNA as the template. HTBI primers were used for first-round RT-PCR of the TCR CDR3. MiXCR, run by TCRdb on the multiplex PCR reads, gives a single entry per CDR3 protein. Among a few hundred thousand distinct CDR3 sequences listed, about 45% were seen once. The sequenced sample consisted of peripheral blood or thyroid tissue (not recorded which). Source of these receptors: a woman younger than 35 with Graves' hyperthyroidism.

The chain is built from TRBV29-1 and TRBJ2-5; D remains unclear. The CDR3 has 13 residues. V lost 8 bases, J lost 1 base, and 14 bases lay in between. Germline CDR1 is SQVTM and CDR2 is ANQGSEA. CDR3 in amino acids: CSLALTAQETQYF. CDR3 sequence (DNA): TGCAGCTTAGCCTTAACGGCCCAAGAGACCCAGTACTTC. Full variable domain (outside the CDR3, taken from reference TRBV29-1 and TRBJ2-5): SAVISQKPSRDICQRGTSLTIQCQVDSQVTMMFWYRQQPGQSLTLIATANQGSEATYESGFVIDKFPISRPNLTFSTLTVSNMSPEDSSIYLCSLALTAQETQYFGPGTRLLVL.

This clonotype was picked up a small number of times. This sequence joins TRBV12-3 or TRBV12-4 and TRBJ2-2, with unresolved D. V was pared by 6 bases and J by 0 bases, with 11 bases between. The CDR3 covers 15 residues. The CDR3 nucleotides are TGTGCCAGCAGCCCCGGAGTCGCGAACACCGGGGAGCTGTTTTTT. Its protein product is CASSPGVANTGELFF.